A single TCR beta chain is shown here with its context. The sample is drawn from a study of blood T cell repertoires in COVID-19. Overall study: Sources were T cells, B-cell-depleted T cells, or PBMCs; the material itself was cDNA or gDNA.

The CDR3 runs 15 residues. In germline, CDR1 is LGHDT, CDR2 YNNKEL (reference sequence). V lost 4 bases to trimming and J lost 9 bases; unmatched junction nucleotides: 6. Assay: immunoSEQ multiplex PCR; the TCRdb copy retains only in-frame clones and omits some. The sample records more than 100,000 clones, more than 80% being singletons. V usage is TRBV3-1 (or the pseudogene TRBV3-2) and J usage is TRBJ2-1; TRBD2 agrees at 13 bases. Material for sequencing was peripheral blood. This TCR was recovered from a woman aged 60-70 years with acute or convalescent COVID-19. The CDR3 spells CASSPGLAGAGEQFF. The CDR3 DNA is TGTGCCAGCAGCCCCGGACTAGCGGGAGCTGGTGAGCAGTTCTTC.